The 20 T cell receptor beta chains reported below all come from one sample, sequenced in a study of identifying expanded T cells in peripheral blood. The table came from immunoSEQ multiplex PCR; TCRdb's copy has only in-frame clones and leaves some out. The table has about 85,000 clones, around nine tenths seen once. The specimen sequenced was blood. The receptor set was obtained from a person aged 18-70 years in good health.

The gene calls are TRBV2 and TRBJ2-1; D is undetermined. Germline loops: CDR1 SNHLY, CDR2 FYNNEI. Deletions cut 8 bases from V and 4 bases from J, with 12 bases between. This CDR3 spans 13 amino acids. The CDR3 nucleotides read TGTGCCAGCTTCAATTTCCTTTACAATGAGCAGTTCTTC. This gives the protein CASFNFLYNEQFF.

The genes are TRBV28 and TRBJ1-2; TRBD1 agrees at 10 bases. Germline V gene sequence: CDR1 MDHEN, CDR2 SYDVKM. The ends lost 7 bases at V and 8 bases at J; junction bases unmatched: 13. This CDR3 comprises 15 residues. CDR3 sequence reads: CASTSGQGTSQGYTF. CDR3 sequence (DNA): TGTGCCAGCACCTCGGGACAGGGGACATCACAGGGCTACACCTTC.

CDR3 loop: CASSPGPGGPQHF. The CDR3 nucleotides read TGTGCCAGCAGCCCCGGGCCGGGGGGGCCCCAGCATTTT. This chain joins TRBV7-7 and TRBJ1-5; a weak D match, TRBD1 (5 bases). Deletions cut 5 bases from V and 9 bases from J, with 14 bases between. The CDR3 contains 13 residues. Per germline, CDR1 SSHAT and CDR2 FNYEAQ (reference sequence). The complete variable domain, with remaining parts taken from reference TRBV7-7 and TRBJ1-5, reads GAGVSQSPRYKVTKRGQDVTLRCDPISSHATLYWYQQALGQGPEFLTYFNYEAQPDKSGLPSDRFSAERPEGSISTLTIQRTEQRDSAMYRCASSPGPGGPQHFGDGTRLSIL.

The chain's CDR3 is CASSRYGGASYEQYF. In nucleotides, the CDR3 is TGCGCCAGCAGTCGTTACGGGGGTGCGTCCTACGAGCAGTACTTC. The chain uses TRBV23-1 and TRBJ2-7, with D maybe TRBD2 (6 bases). TRBV23-1 is an ORF, with its function uncertain. The CDR3 length is 15 residues. Deletions cut 4 bases from V and 1 base from J, with 14 bases between.

V gene TRBV5-1 combines with J gene TRBJ1-2; TRBD1 aligns across 9 bases. This CDR3 comprises 14 residues. Germline-derived CDR1 and CDR2 are SGHRS and YFSETQ. J was trimmed by 1 base and V by 9 bases; bases with no gene match: 7. The CDR3 nucleotides read TGCGCCACCTCGGGACAGGGTGGTAACTATGGCTACACCTTC. Translation gives CATSGQGGNYGYTF.

The V and J genes are TRBV7-6 and TRBJ1-1; 8 positions agree with TRBD1. The CDR3 has 15 amino acids. Germline CDR1 is SGHVS and CDR2 is FNYEAQ. Unmatched junction bases numbered 9, after V lost 4 bases and J lost 5 bases. In DNA, the CDR3 is TGTGCCAGCAGCTGGGGGACAGGCAGGTGGACTGAAGCTTTCTTT. This gives the protein CASSWGTGRWTEAFF.

The rearrangement links TRBV5-1 to TRBJ2-3; 7 positions match TRBD2. There are 14 residues in the CDR3. The germline gives CDR1 SGHRS, CDR2 YFSETQ. V dropped 1 base and J dropped 6; count of bases not matched to a gene: 5. The CDR3 is CASSLRGDRDTQYF. In DNA form, the CDR3 reads TGCGCCAGCAGCTTGCGGGGGGATAGGGATACGCAGTATTTT.

The J gene is TRBJ2-7, the V gene TRBV7-9, with a tentative D call TRBD1 (5 bases). The germline gives CDR1 SEHNR, CDR2 FQNEAQ (reference sequence). Trimming took off 1 base at V and 10 bases at J, with 14 bases between the two ends. The CDR3 totals 13 residues. For the CDR3, the DNA is TGTGCCAGCAGCTTAGAGGGCAGGGCTACTCAGTACTTC. It specifies CASSLEGRATQYF.

The chain recombines TRBV4-1 with TRBJ1-3; the D gene is possibly TRBD1 (5 bases). Germline lookup yields CDR1 MGHRA and CDR2 YSYEKL. The CDR3 covers 15 residues. Trimming took off 6 bases at V and 0 bases at J, with 12 bases between the two ends. The CDR3 DNA is TGCGCCAGCAGACCGACAGCGGTCTCTGGAAACACCATATATTTT. Amino acids: CASRPTAVSGNTIYF.

The chain has TRBV19 and TRBJ1-5; no clear D. The germline V gene has CDR1 LNHDA and CDR2 SQIVND (reference sequence). CDR3 length: 13 amino acids. Deletions cut 6 bases from V and 9 bases from J, with 15 bases between. CDR3 nucleotides: TGTGCCAGTAGCCCCAAAGTGGGCCTGCCCCAGCATTTT. This translates into CASSPKVGLPQHF.

The rearrangement joins TRBV2 to TRBJ1-5; unclear D gene. Per the germline V gene, CDR1 is SNHLY and CDR2 is FYNNEI. The CDR3 sequence is 15 residues long. V was cut by 6 bases and J by 1 base, with 13 bases left in between. The CDR3 DNA reads as TGTGCCAGCAGGCCCGTGGTCCTAAGCAATCAGCCCCAGCATTTT. Encoded protein: CASRPVVLSNQPQHF.

This chain uses TRBV13 with TRBJ2-5; 7 bases are shared with TRBD2. With V trimmed by 7 bases and J by 0 bases, 5 bases remained unmatched. This CDR3 region has 14 residues. Germline V lookup: CDR1 PRHDT, CDR2 FYEKMQ (reference sequence). The CDR3 DNA reads TGTGCCAGCACGAGCGGGGAATACCAAGAGACCCAGTACTTC. This codes for CASTSGEYQETQYF.

This sequence joins TRBV10-2 and TRBJ2-7; D perhaps matches TRBD1 (6 bases). The V gene lost 2 bases and the J gene lost 6 bases, with 14 bases spanning the gap. This CDR3 is built from 14 residues. Germline-derived CDR1 and CDR2 are WSHSY and SAAADI. The CDR3 DNA sequence: TGCGCCAGCAGTGAGCCGTCAGGGGTGGGCGAGCAGTACTTC. Its protein is CASSEPSGVGEQYF.

This clone showed up just a few times. The chain uses TRBV30 and TRBJ1-6; no clear D gene. This CDR3 is built from 11 residues. The germline V and J ends were trimmed by 5 bases and 15 bases, with 14 bases remaining between them. The germline CDR1 and CDR2 sequences are GTSNPN and SVGIG (reference sequence). CDR3 sequence reads: CAWRRTLGLHF. The CDR3, as DNA: TGTGCCTGGCGACGGACGTTGGGCCTCCACTTT.

The chain employs TRBV4-1 and TRBJ2-4; TRBD2 matches at 9 bases. V lost 0 bases, J lost 6 bases, and 12 bases stayed unmatched. The CDR3 runs to 18 residues. CDR1 and CDR2 from the germline V gene are MGHRA and YSYEKL. CDR3 sequence (DNA): TGCGCCAGCAGCCAAGAGTTTCGGGCTAGCGGGGTTATAAACATTCAGTACTTC. Protein: CASSQEFRASGVINIQYF.

The rearrangement joins TRBV27 to TRBJ2-1, with TRBD2 matching over 15 bases. CDR3 size: 20 residues. V was clipped by 5 bases and J by 1 base; unmatched bases: 12. CDR1 is MNHEY, CDR2 SMNVEV, per germline (reference sequence). The chain's CDR3 is CASSPNGGLAGGQSYNEQFF. CDR3 in DNA: TGTGCCAGCAGTCCTAACGGAGGACTAGCGGGGGGGCAGTCCTACAATGAGCAGTTCTTC.

The chain combines TRBV5-8 with TRBJ2-1; TRBD1 might be the D (6 bases). Germline CDR1 SGHTS, CDR2 YDEGEE. V was pared by 2 bases and J by 0 bases, with 12 bases between. This CDR3 has 16 residues. CDR3 residues: CASSLVGGSSYNEQFF. Here the CDR3 DNA reads TGTGCCAGCAGCTTAGTTGGGGGCTCCTCCTACAATGAGCAGTTCTTC.

The chain couples TRBV6-6 to TRBJ2-7; 7 nucleotides align to TRBD2. Per germline, CDR1 MNHNY and CDR2 SVGAGI (reference sequence). The CDR3 covers 16 residues. Trimming took 2 bases from V and 1 from J; bases not matched to a gene: 8. CDR3 loop: CASSYEGASGSYEQYF. The CDR3 DNA is TGTGCCAGCAGTTACGAGGGCGCTAGCGGATCCTACGAGCAGTACTTC.

This rearrangement joins TRBV7-9 to TRBJ2-1; perhaps TRBD1 as D (6 bases). Germline V gene sequence: CDR1 SEHNR, CDR2 FQNEAQ (reference sequence). V was shortened by 5 bases and J by 5 bases, with 19 bases between the two germline ends. The CDR3 has 16 amino acids. The CDR3 protein is CASSPATGHTHNEQFF. Here the CDR3 DNA reads TGTGCCAGCAGCCCGGCAACGGGACATACCCACAATGAGCAGTTCTTC.

J is TRBJ2-1 and V is TRBV4-1; TRBD2 matches at 12 bases. Per germline, CDR1 MGHRA and CDR2 YSYEKL. V lost 3 bases and J lost 9; bases outside the gene matches: 6. The CDR3 runs 15 residues. For the CDR3, the DNA is TGCGCCAGCAGCCAGTCACTAGCGGGGGGAGGTGAGCAGTTCTTC. Its translation: CASSQSLAGGGEQFF.